The rows below give T cell receptor beta chains drawn from one sample of a study of blood T cells in healthy people across ages. TCRdb used MiXCR to reprocess the 5' RACE reads, holding one entry per CDR3 protein. The sample shows some 1,500,000 distinct CDR3 sequences, 42% of them seen only once. The material sequenced was blood. These receptor sequences come from a woman between 18 and 29 years old in good health. Both conserved end residues are part of each CDR3. The D gene is left open where the match is weak. Clone size appears in some rows only: once, few, many, or a class for an expanded clone.

v_call,j_call,clone_size,d_call,cdr3_length,cdr3_aa,cdr3_nt
TRBV4-1,TRBJ1-5,few,.,16,CASSPRETGGGQPQHF,TGCGCCAGCAGCCCAAGGGAGACAGGCGGGGGTCAGCCCCAGCATTTT
TRBV29-1,TRBJ2-7,few,.,13,CSVGPILPGEQYF,TGCAGCGTAGGGCCCATATTGCCGGGCGAGCAGTACTTC
TRBV7-3,TRBJ2-7,.,.,14,CVSSQLPGAVEQYF,TGTGTCAGCAGCCAACTCCCCGGGGCAGTCGAGCAGTACTTC
TRBV12-3/TRBV12-4,TRBJ2-3,.,.,13,CASSWRVADTQYF,TGTGCCAGCAGTTGGAGGGTCGCAGATACGCAGTATTTT
TRBV20-1,TRBJ2-3,few,.,14,CSAIAASGTDTQYF,TGCAGTGCTATCGCGGCTAGCGGCACAGATACGCAGTATTTT
TRBV7-2,TRBJ2-4,.,.,11,CASSPKNIQYF,TGTGCCAGCAGCCCCAAAAACATTCAGTACTTC
TRBV27,TRBJ1-4,.,.,15,CASSFQGQPYEKLFF,TGTGCCAGCAGTTTCCAAGGACAGCCTTATGAAAAACTGTTTTTT
TRBV19,TRBJ2-7,.,TRBD2,16,CASSMVLAGVTYEQYF,TGTGCCAGTAGTATGGTACTAGCGGGAGTAACCTACGAGCAGTACTTC
TRBV7-6,TRBJ2-1,.,.,12,CASRQWASEQFF,TGTGCCAGCAGACAGTGGGCTTCCGAGCAGTTCTTC
TRBV6-6,TRBJ1-1,.,.,15,CASSYSWTGRTEAFF,TGTGCCAGCAGTTACTCCTGGACGGGGCGCACTGAAGCTTTCTTT
TRBV29-1,TRBJ2-5,.,TRBD2,13,CSVDGGTQETQYF,TGCAGCGTTGACGGGGGGACGCAAGAGACCCAGTACTTC
TRBV29-1,TRBJ2-2,.,TRBD2,19,CSVMTSGLAGGGNTGELFF,TGCAGCGTTATGACCTCGGGACTAGCGGGAGGGGGGAACACCGGGGAGCTGTTTTTT
TRBV6-2/TRBV6-3,TRBJ2-2,.,.,17,CASSPLSGRSNTGELFF,TGTGCCAGCAGTCCCTTATCGGGACGCTCGAACACCGGGGAGCTGTTTTTT
TRBV29-1,TRBJ2-3,.,.,14,CSVEPGGPTDTQYF,TGCAGCGTTGAGCCGGGGGGCCCGACAGATACGCAGTATTTT
TRBV6-6,TRBJ2-7,few,.,14,CASTHGRGSYEQYF,TGTGCCAGCACCCACGGCCGGGGTTCCTACGAGCAGTACTTC
TRBV4-1,TRBJ2-3,.,.,11,CASSQGQFRYF,TGCGCCAGCAGCCAAGGGCAGTTCCGGTATTTT
TRBV20-1,TRBJ2-1,few,.,16,CSARDPSAGSYNEQFF,TGCAGTGCTAGAGATCCCAGCGCCGGCTCCTACAATGAGCAGTTCTTC